This is a list of T cell receptor beta chains from one sample in a study of T cell changes during pregnancy in multiple sclerosis. Sequencing was performed with immunoSEQ multiplex PCR; in TCRdb, only in-frame clones are kept and a portion is missing. The profile shows around 83,000 clones, around nine tenths of them singletons. This specimen consisted of CD4+ T cells from peripheral blood mononuclear cells, obtained in the second trimester of pregnancy. These TCRs come from a female donor with multiple sclerosis, enrolled in a pregnancy study. Each CDR3 is given with its conserved first and last residue. Fields, in order: D gene, V gene, J gene, clone size, CDR3 DNA, CDR3 protein. D genes are given only for firm matches. Some rows have no size entry. The others give once, few or many, or a class for an expanded clone.

TRBD2,TRBV19,TRBJ2-7,-,TGTGCCAGTAGGAGACTAGCGGGAGGGGACGAGCAGTACTTC,CASRRLAGGDEQYF
-,TRBV11-3,TRBJ2-7,-,TGTGCCAGCAGCACCCGGTCTTTCGCGAGGCGCGGGGTGGAGCAGTACTTC,CASSTRSFARRGVEQYF
TRBD1,TRBV10-3,TRBJ1-5,-,TGTGCCATCAGCGAAACAGGGGAAAGGGAAGGCAATCAGCCCCAGCATTTT,CAISETGEREGNQPQHF
TRBD2,TRBV11-2,TRBJ2-2,-,TGTGCCAGCAGCTCCCTGACTAGCGGGAACACCGGGGAGCTGTTTTTT,CASSSLTSGNTGELFF
TRBD2,TRBV2,TRBJ2-2,-,TGTGCCAGCAGAGTCGGGACTAGCGGGAGCTCCACCACCGGGGAGCTGTTTTTT,CASRVGTSGSSTTGELFF
-,TRBV6-1,TRBJ1-4,-,TGTGCCAGCACCCCGGGACTTGAAAAACTGTTTTTT,CASTPGLEKLFF
TRBD2,TRBV9,TRBJ2-5,-,TGTGCCAGCAGCGTAGCGGGGGGGCCTGGGGAGACCCAGTACTTC,CASSVAGGPGETQYF
-,TRBV14,TRBJ1-4,-,TGTGCCAGCAGCCAATCCCACAGGAGTAATGAAAAACTGTTTTTT,CASSQSHRSNEKLFF
-,TRBV29-1,TRBJ2-5,-,TGCAGCGTTCAGGGATCGGGGACCCAGTACTTC,CSVQGSGTQYF
-,TRBV28,TRBJ2-3,-,TGTGCCAGCAGTTTACCCCGTTCCACAGATACGCAGTATTTT,CASSLPRSTDTQYF
TRBD2,TRBV7-9,TRBJ2-5,once,TGTGCCAGCAGCCCGTGGACTAGCGGAACCTCGGGAGAGACCCAGTACTTC,CASSPWTSGTSGETQYF
TRBD2,TRBV6-6,TRBJ2-3,-,TGTGCCAGCAGTTACTCTAACAGCGGGGGGGATGAGTATTTT,CASSYSNSGGDEYF
-,TRBV28,TRBJ1-6,few,TGTGCCAGCTCAATTCCAGGGGATTCACCCCTCCACTTT,CASSIPGDSPLHF
-,TRBV6-1,TRBJ1-4,-,TGTGCCAGCAGAGAGAATGAAAAACTGTTTTTT,CASRENEKLFF
TRBD2,TRBV6-4,TRBJ2-3,-,TGTGCCAGCAGTCTTAGCGGGAGGGCAGGAGATACGCAGTATTTT,CASSLSGRAGDTQYF
TRBD2,TRBV4-1,TRBJ2-1,-,TGCGCCAGCAGCCAAGAGGTTTTTTTAGCGGGAGGCTACAATGAGCAGTTCTTC,CASSQEVFLAGGYNEQFF
TRBD2,TRBV7-8,TRBJ2-5,-,TGTGCCAGCAGCTTTCGACTAGCGGGAGGCCCTGTAGGGACCCAGTACTTC,CASSFRLAGGPVGTQYF
TRBD1,TRBV7-9,TRBJ1-4,-,TGTGCCAGCAGCTCCGGGACAGGCAAAGAAAAACTGTTTTTT,CASSSGTGKEKLFF
-,TRBV30,TRBJ2-5,few,TGTGCCTGGAGTGCAGACAGGCAGGCCCAGTACTTC,CAWSADRQAQYF
TRBD2,TRBV18,TRBJ2-5,-,TGTGCCAGCTCACCACTTAGCGGGAGTTCTCAAGAGACCCAGTACTTC,CASSPLSGSSQETQYF
-,TRBV6-1,TRBJ1-5,-,TGTGCCAGCAGTGAGGGCGGGACTCAGCCCCAGCATTTT,CASSEGGTQPQHF
-,TRBV4-1,TRBJ1-5,-,TGCGCCAGCAGCCAAGAAAGGGGCAGGAGGGATCAGCCCCAGCATTTT,CASSQERGRRDQPQHF
-,TRBV9,TRBJ1-2,-,TGTGCCAGCAGCCCCTCCGCGTACTCACATGGCTACACCTTC,CASSPSAYSHGYTF
-,TRBV6-4,TRBJ2-1,-,TGTGCCAGCAGCGGGAGAAGGAACAATGAGCAGTTCTTC,CASSGRRNNEQFF
TRBD2,TRBV25-1,TRBJ2-1,-,TGTGCCAGCAGTGAAGCCCGGACTAGCGGGAACAATGAGCAGTTCTTC,CASSEARTSGNNEQFF
-,TRBV7-9,TRBJ1-2,-,TGTGCCAGCAGCTCGAGGGGGGGTTATGGCTACACCTTC,CASSSRGGYGYTF
-,TRBV19,TRBJ1-5,-,TGTGCCAGTAATAAGGGGGTGCAGCCCCAGCATTTT,CASNKGVQPQHF
-,TRBV4-1,TRBJ2-2,-,TGCGCCAGCAGCCAAGTCGCCAGGATAGGTACCGGGGAGCTGTTTTTT,CASSQVARIGTGELFF
-,TRBV12-5,TRBJ2-5,-,TGTGCTAGTGGCATACATGAAGAGACCCAGTACTTC,CASGIHEETQYF
TRBD1,TRBV27,TRBJ1-2,-,TGTGCCAGCTCGTCCCCAGGGGGGTACTATGGCTACACCTTC,CASSSPGGYYGYTF
-,TRBV27,TRBJ2-7,few,TGTGCCAGCAGTATCCCGGGCAGGCGGGGCGAGCAGTACTTC,CASSIPGRRGEQYF
TRBD2,TRBV5-1,TRBJ2-2,-,TGCGCCAGCAGTGCTAGCGGGCTAGCCGGGGAGCTGTTTTTT,CASSASGLAGELFF
TRBD2,TRBV27,TRBJ2-3,-,TGTGCCAGCAGTCCACTAGCGGGAGGTATCACAGATACGCAGTATTTT,CASSPLAGGITDTQYF
TRBD1,TRBV7-9,TRBJ1-4,-,TGTGCCAGCAGCTTAGAGACAGGGTTTAATGAAAAACTGTTTTTT,CASSLETGFNEKLFF
-,TRBV5-1,TRBJ1-1,-,TGCGCCAGCAGCTTGGCGCCAGGGAACACTGAAGCTTTCTTT,CASSLAPGNTEAFF
TRBD1,TRBV19,TRBJ1-6,once,TGTGCCAGTAGTATCGTCCTGGGACAGGGTAATTCACCCCTCCACTTT,CASSIVLGQGNSPLHF
-,TRBV5-6,TRBJ2-7,-,TGTGCCAGCAGCGGACAGTCCTACGAGCAGTACTTC,CASSGQSYEQYF
-,TRBV28,TRBJ1-5,-,TGTGCCAGCAGTTTTGGACAGTATAGCAATCAGCCCCAGCATTTT,CASSFGQYSNQPQHF
TRBD2,TRBV27,TRBJ2-3,-,TGTGCCAGCAGTTCCCCCTCTAGCGGACACACAGATACGCAGTATTTT,CASSSPSSGHTDTQYF
-,TRBV7-2,TRBJ2-5,-,TGTGCCAGCAGCTTATCCCGAGGGGAGACCCAGTACTTC,CASSLSRGETQYF
TRBD1,TRBV12-5,TRBJ2-3,-,TGTGCTAGTGGTTCGGGACAGACAGACACAGATACGCAGTATTTT,CASGSGQTDTDTQYF
TRBD2,TRBV7-2,TRBJ2-7,-,TGTGCCAGCAGCTTAGTGCCTAGCGGGACCCCAGCTGGCGAGCAGTACTTC,CASSLVPSGTPAGEQYF
TRBD2,TRBV5-6,TRBJ2-3,few,TGTGCCAGCAGCTTGGGGGCTAGCGGGTATACAGATACGCAGTATTTT,CASSLGASGYTDTQYF
TRBD1,TRBV27,TRBJ1-4,-,TGTGCCAGCTCTTTCCAGGACAGGGTGGGGGAAAAACTGTTTTTT,CASSFQDRVGEKLFF
TRBD1,TRBV29-1,TRBJ1-1,-,TGCAGCGTTCAAGGGGGCGCGAACACTGAAGCTTTCTTT,CSVQGGANTEAFF
-,TRBV6-1,TRBJ2-1,-,TGTGCCAGCAGTGACAACAGGGATGAGCAGTTCTTC,CASSDNRDEQFF
-,TRBV30,TRBJ1-3,-,TGTGCCTGTTCGGTTGGGAGCGGACTTACCTCTGGAAACACCATATATTTT,CACSVGSGLTSGNTIYF
-,TRBV30,TRBJ2-1,-,TGTGCCTGGGACCCCGGCGAAGCGGGCCGCAATGAGCAGTTCTTC,CAWDPGEAGRNEQFF